These 24 T cell receptor beta chains were all obtained from the same sample, sequenced in a study of CD8+ T cells in alopecia areata. Isolated RNA was reverse transcribed into cDNA used as the sequencing template. Sequencing used immunoSEQ multiplex PCR; TCRdb keeps in-frame clones, though not all of them. The sample has hundreds of thousands of clones, 50% to 65% seen once. Sample: CD4+ T cells sorted from blood, taken at week 0. The origin of the receptors is a human donor with alopecia areata.

The V gene is TRBV25-1, the J gene TRBJ1-2; the D gene is possibly TRBD1 (5 bases). The V and J ends lost 3 bases and 2 bases respectively, with 10 bases between them. The CDR3 is made up of 14 amino acids. Per germline, CDR1 MGHDK and CDR2 SYGVNS. The CDR3 DNA sequence: TGTGCCAGCAGTGATTTCAGGGTAAACTATGGCTACACCTTC. It codes for CASSDFRVNYGYTF.

V and J are TRBV30 and TRBJ1-3, with D possibly matching TRBD1 (6 bases). This CDR3 has 14 amino acids. With 3 bases removed from V and 4 bases from J, the gap between germline ends came to 13 bases. Germline CDR1 reads GTSNPN; CDR2 reads SVGIG (reference sequence). CDR3 residues: CAWRTGRSGNTIYF. DNA for the CDR3: TGTGCCTGGAGGACAGGTCGCTCGGGAAACACCATATATTTT.

The V gene is TRBV30, the J gene TRBJ2-1, with 12 bases identical to TRBD2. This CDR3 is built from 16 residues. Germline values: CDR1 GTSNPN, CDR2 SVGIG (reference sequence). Trimming at V came to 3 bases and at J to 8 bases, leaving 11 bases not matched to a gene. The CDR3 DNA is TGTGCCTGGAGCGCAGGGCTAGCGGGAGGGGTCCATGAGCAGTTCTTC. The encoded protein is CAWSAGLAGGVHEQFF. Looking up the rest from reference TRBV30 and TRBJ2-1 gives the full variable domain: SQTIHQWPATLVQPVGSPLSLECTVEGTSNPNLYWYRQAAGRGLQLLFYSVGIGQISSEVPQNLSASRPQDRQFILSSKKLLLSDSGFYLCAWSAGLAGGVHEQFFGPGTRLTVL.

This clone was observed a few times. The chain is built from TRBV7-6 and TRBJ2-1, with 7 bases identical to TRBD2. The germline CDR1 and CDR2 sequences are SGHVS and FNYEAQ. The CDR3 totals 12 residues. Unmatched junction bases numbered 1, after V lost 5 bases and J lost 6 bases. CDR3 DNA: TGTGCCAGCAGCCCGGGGGGCAATGAGCAGTTCTTC. Residues: CASSPGGNEQFF.

The V gene is TRBV27, the J gene TRBJ2-3, with D possibly matching TRBD2 (6 bases). The V gene's germline CDR1 is MNHEY and CDR2 SMNVEV (reference sequence). The CDR3 is made up of 14 amino acids. The germline V and J ends were trimmed by 5 bases and 7 bases, with 16 bases remaining between them. The CDR3 DNA reads as TGTGCCAGCAGTCTGGGACTGGAGGGCCATACGCAGTATTTT. Its protein is CASSLGLEGHTQYF.

The table lists this clone with a few counts. The chain links TRBV9 to TRBJ2-1; the D gene could be TRBD1 or TRBD2 (6 bases each). V was cut by 0 bases and J by 6 bases, with 13 bases left in between. Per the germline V gene, CDR1 is SGDLS and CDR2 is YYNGEE. The CDR3 sequence is 15 residues long. This CDR3 is CASSVEGGPLNEQFF. The CDR3 nucleotides read TGTGCCAGCAGCGTAGAGGGGGGACCTCTCAATGAGCAGTTCTTC.

This chain links TRBV19 with TRBJ2-1, with D maybe TRBD2 (5 bases). CDR1 and CDR2 from the germline V gene are LNHDA and SQIVND (reference sequence). Trimming took off 0 bases at V and 9 bases at J, with 18 bases between the two ends. This CDR3 has 16 residues. The CDR3, as DNA: TGTGCCAGTAGTATAGAACTAGTAGACGGTCCGGGTGAGCAGTTCTTC. It codes for CASSIELVDGPGEQFF.

The chain couples TRBV5-1 to TRBJ1-2, with D tentatively TRBD1 (5 bases). V was cut by 7 bases and J by 5 bases, with 9 bases left in between. This CDR3 spans 11 amino acids. Germline CDR1 is SGHRS and CDR2 is YFSETQ. CDR3 sequence: CASGTTYGYTF. In DNA form, the CDR3 reads TGCGCCAGCGGGACTACTTATGGCTACACCTTC.

This chain links TRBV14 with TRBJ2-4; no definite D call. V gave up 0 bases and J gave up 8 bases, with 11 bases separating them. From germline, CDR1 is SGHDN and CDR2 FVKESK. The length of the CDR3 is 14 residues. The CDR3 nucleotides read TGTGCCAGCAGCCAAGATGTGAGTGGCGACATTCAGTACTTC. It specifies CASSQDVSGDIQYF.

This chain connects TRBV2 to TRBJ1-2; D may be TRBD1 (5 bases). Looked up from germline, CDR1 is SNHLY and CDR2 is FYNNEI. V lost 6 bases and J lost 0, with 17 bases in between. The CDR3 is 16 amino acids. CDR3 protein: CASSNRQMGANYGYTF. In DNA form, the CDR3 reads TGTGCCAGCAGCAACAGACAGATGGGGGCTAACTATGGCTACACCTTC. The full variable domain, in which reference TRBV2 and TRBJ1-2 provide the parts outside the CDR3, is EPEVTQTPSHQVTQMGQEVILRCVPISNHLYFYWYRQILGQKVEFLVSFYNNEISEKSEIFDDQFSVERPDGSNFTLKIRSTKLEDSAMYFCASSNRQMGANYGYTFGSGTRLTVV.

This clone was detected only a few times. The V call is TRBV7-9, the J call TRBJ1-4; D is unclear. The CDR3 totals 14 residues. V gave up 4 bases and J gave up 7 bases, with 13 bases separating them. Germline-derived CDR1 and CDR2 are SEHNR and FQNEAQ (reference sequence). The CDR3 here is CASSSSVYTEKLFF. CDR3 nucleotide sequence: TGTGCCAGCAGCTCAAGTGTATATACTGAAAAACTGTTTTTT. Combining the CDR3 with reference TRBV7-9 and TRBJ1-4 gives the whole variable domain DTGVSQNPRHKITKRGQNVTFRCDPISEHNRLYWYRQTLGQGPEFLTYFQNEAQLEKSRLLSDRFSAERPKGSFSTLEIQRTEQGDSAMYLCASSSSVYTEKLFFGSGTQLSVL.

This clone was seen more than once but under ten times. The V gene is TRBV27, the J gene TRBJ2-3; TRBD1 aligns across 8 bases. The CDR3 extends over 15 amino acids. In germline, CDR1 is MNHEY, CDR2 SMNVEV (reference sequence). V was pared by 6 bases and J by 7 bases, with 12 bases of the junction left unmatched. This CDR3 is CASSRRQGSFYTQYF. The DNA of the CDR3 is TGTGCCAGCAGCCGACGACAGGGGAGTTTTTATACGCAGTATTTT.

A few counts support this clone. The chain carries TRBV5-6 and TRBJ2-7; D call uncertain. Trimming pared 1 base from V and 7 bases from J, leaving 18 bases between. The CDR3 runs to 15 residues. Germline CDR1 reads SGHDT; CDR2 reads YYEEEE. The CDR3 loop reads CASSLKASPPREQYF. The CDR3 coding sequence is TGTGCCAGCAGCTTGAAGGCATCTCCTCCGAGGGAGCAGTACTTC.

The chain is built from TRBV5-1 and TRBJ2-7; D not certain. This CDR3 is 14 amino acids long. CDR1 is SGHRS and CDR2 is YFSETQ in the germline V gene. V was trimmed by 4 bases and J by 1 base, leaving 12 bases between them. This CDR3 is CASSLTPGSYEQYF. The CDR3, as DNA: TGCGCCAGCAGCCTAACCCCCGGGTCCTACGAGCAGTACTTC.

The chain links TRBV30 to TRBJ1-2; D is possibly TRBD1 (6 bases). There are 17 residues in the CDR3. CDR1 and CDR2 from the germline V gene are GTSNPN and SVGIG (reference sequence). The V end lost 4 bases, the J end lost 1 base, and 22 bases lay between the germline ends. CDR3 amino acids: CAWTPRVVRGFNYGYTF. Here the CDR3 DNA reads TGTGCCTGGACCCCGCGGGTGGTCAGGGGATTTAACTATGGCTACACCTTC. Looking up the rest from reference TRBV30 and TRBJ1-2 gives the full variable domain: SQTIHQWPATLVQPVGSPLSLECTVEGTSNPNLYWYRQAAGRGLQLLFYSVGIGQISSEVPQNLSASRPQDRQFILSSKKLLLSDSGFYLCAWTPRVVRGFNYGYTFGSGTRLTVV.

The chain carries TRBV7-9 and TRBJ2-3; 7 positions match TRBD1. The CDR3 has 14 residues. Losses at the gene ends were 5 bases for V and 0 bases for J; bases not matched to a gene: 2. The germline V gene encodes CDR1 SEHNR and CDR2 FQNEAQ (reference sequence). The CDR3, as DNA: TGTGCCAGCAGCCGGGGACAGAGCACAGATACGCAGTATTTT. It yields the protein CASSRGQSTDTQYF.

The chain links TRBV7-8 to TRBJ2-5, with D perhaps matching TRBD1 (5 bases). This CDR3 is built from 15 residues. Looked up from germline, CDR1 is SGHVS and CDR2 is FQNEAQ. Between the trimmed V and J ends, which lost 5 bases and 7 bases, there was a span of 20 bases. CDR3 amino acids: CASSHIKHRLGTQYF. The CDR3 DNA follows: TGTGCCAGCAGCCACATTAAGCACAGGCTTGGGACCCAGTACTTC.

The chain uses TRBV12-5 and TRBJ1-2, with D maybe TRBD1 (6 bases). The germline V gene has CDR1 LGHNT and CDR2 FRNRAP. The V end lost 1 base, the J end lost 1 base, and 10 bases lay between the germline ends. This CDR3 has 15 residues. CDR3 region: CASGLGTALNYGYTF. The CDR3 DNA follows: TGTGCTAGTGGTTTGGGGACAGCTCTTAACTATGGCTACACCTTC.

The sample holds a few counts of this clone. The chain recombines TRBV2 with TRBJ1-6; maybe TRBD1 (5 bases). The V gene's germline CDR1 is SNHLY and CDR2 FYNNEI. This CDR3 comprises 14 residues. V lost 6 bases, J lost 4 bases, and 10 bases lay in between. The CDR3 sequence is CASSSQGYNSPLHF. Here the CDR3 DNA reads TGTGCCAGCAGCTCCCAGGGATATAATTCACCCCTCCACTTT. The full variable domain, its missing parts supplied by reference TRBV2 and TRBJ1-6, is EPEVTQTPSHQVTQMGQEVILRCVPISNHLYFYWYRQILGQKVEFLVSFYNNEISEKSEIFDDQFSVERPDGSNFTLKIRSTKLEDSAMYFCASSSQGYNSPLHFGNGTRLTVT.

This clone has only a few counts. V gene TRBV5-1 combines with J gene TRBJ2-1; 12 bases line up with TRBD2. V lost 4 bases to trimming and J lost 9 bases; unmatched junction nucleotides: 11. The germline V gene has CDR1 SGHRS and CDR2 YFSETQ. The CDR3 sequence is 16 residues long. CDR3 residues: CASSLTSGTSGSEQFF. The CDR3 DNA reads TGCGCCAGCAGCCTAACATCCGGGACTAGCGGGTCTGAGCAGTTCTTC.

Only a few counts were recorded for this clone. The genes are TRBV5-1 and TRBJ2-6; 7 bases agree with TRBD1. The CDR3 length is 15 residues. Germline CDR1 SGHRS, CDR2 YFSETQ. The J segment lost 3 bases and the V segment lost 5 bases, leaving 5 bases of the junction unmatched. Here the CDR3 reads CASRQTGVGANVLTF. The DNA of the CDR3 is TGCGCCAGCAGGCAAACAGGGGTTGGGGCCAACGTCCTGACTTTC.

The CDR3: CASSLTDRAGQETQYF. CDR3 in DNA: TGTGCCAGCAGTTTAACGGACAGGGCGGGGCAAGAGACCCAGTACTTC. The chain has TRBV27 and TRBJ2-5, with 8 bases matching TRBD1. The V and J ends lost 2 bases and 2 bases, in that order; junction bases with no gene match: 7. Per germline, CDR1 MNHEY and CDR2 SMNVEV (reference sequence). The CDR3 sequence is 16 residues long.

This clone occurred a few times. The V and J genes are TRBV5-1 and TRBJ2-1, with 8 positions matching TRBD1. V lost 4 bases and J lost 2; bases outside the gene matches: 8. The CDR3 has 16 amino acids. The germline V gene encodes CDR1 SGHRS and CDR2 YFSETQ. The CDR3 sequence is CASSLDRASTYNEQFF. CDR3 nucleotide sequence: TGCGCCAGCAGCCTGGACAGGGCTTCGACCTACAATGAGCAGTTCTTC.

This clone was observed a handful of times. Other nucleotide sequences in the sample specify the same CDR3. CDR3 bases: TGCAGCGTTGAATTGGGAAATGGCTACACCTTC. It specifies CSVELGNGYTF. The V call is TRBV29-1, the J call TRBJ1-2; no reliable D call. Trimming cost V 2 bases and J 6 bases, with 7 bases left between them. Germline CDR1 is SQVTM and CDR2 is ANQGSEA. CDR3 length: 11 amino acids.